This T cell receptor beta chain was recovered during a study of cytomegalovirus exposure and HLA in healthy donors. The count of this clone is one. Amplification used 60 Vbeta primers and 13 Jbeta primers. Assay: immunoSEQ multiplex PCR; the TCRdb copy retains only in-frame clones and omits some. The sample lists about 100,000 clones, about four fifths occurring once. The sample comprised PBMCs. The source is a female donor in good health and CMV-seropositive.

CDR3 amino acids: CASSPARGGTDTQYF. CDR3 in DNA: TGTGCCAGTAGTCCTGCGCGGGGGGGCACAGATACGCAGTATTTT. The genes are TRBV19 and TRBJ2-3, with 8 bases fitting TRBD2. The J segment lost 1 base and the V segment lost 5 bases, leaving 5 bases of the junction unmatched. Germline CDR1 reads LNHDA; CDR2 reads SQIVND (reference sequence). This CDR3 spans 15 amino acids.